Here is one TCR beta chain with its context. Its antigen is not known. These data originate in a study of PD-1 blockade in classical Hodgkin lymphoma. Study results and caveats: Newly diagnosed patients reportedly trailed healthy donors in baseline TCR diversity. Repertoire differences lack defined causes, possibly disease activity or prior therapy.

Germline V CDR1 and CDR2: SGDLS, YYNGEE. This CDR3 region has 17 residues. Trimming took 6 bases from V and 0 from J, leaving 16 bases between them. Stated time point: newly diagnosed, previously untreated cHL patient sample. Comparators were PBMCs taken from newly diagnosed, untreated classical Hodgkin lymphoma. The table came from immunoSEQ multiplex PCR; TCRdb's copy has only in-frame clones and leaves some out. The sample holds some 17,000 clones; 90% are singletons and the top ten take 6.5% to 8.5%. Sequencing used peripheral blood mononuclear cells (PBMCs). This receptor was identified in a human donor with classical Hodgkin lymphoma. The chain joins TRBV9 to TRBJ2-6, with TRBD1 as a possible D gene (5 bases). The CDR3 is CASTLARAASGANVLTF. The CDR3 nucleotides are TGTGCCAGCACGCTTGCCAGGGCAGCCTCTGGGGCCAACGTCCTGACTTTC.